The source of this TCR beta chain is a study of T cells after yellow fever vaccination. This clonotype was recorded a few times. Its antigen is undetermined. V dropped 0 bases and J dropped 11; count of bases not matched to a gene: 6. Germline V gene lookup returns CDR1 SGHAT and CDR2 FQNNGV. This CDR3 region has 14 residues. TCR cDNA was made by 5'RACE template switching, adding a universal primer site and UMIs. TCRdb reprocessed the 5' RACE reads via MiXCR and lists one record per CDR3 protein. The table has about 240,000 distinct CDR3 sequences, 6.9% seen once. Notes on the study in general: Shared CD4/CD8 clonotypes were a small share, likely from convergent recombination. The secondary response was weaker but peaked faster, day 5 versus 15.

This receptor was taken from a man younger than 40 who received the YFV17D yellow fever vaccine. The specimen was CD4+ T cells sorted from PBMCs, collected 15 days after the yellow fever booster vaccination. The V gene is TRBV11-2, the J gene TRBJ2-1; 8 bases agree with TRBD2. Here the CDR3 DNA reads TGTGCCAGCAGCTTAGATACGACTAGCGCACAGCAGTTCTTC. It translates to CASSLDTTSAQQFF. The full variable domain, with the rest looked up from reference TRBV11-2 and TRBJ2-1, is EAGVAQSPRYKIIEKRQSVAFWCNPISGHATLYWYQQILGQGPKLLIQFQNNGVVDDSQLPKDRFSAERLKGVDSTLKIQPAKLEDSAVYLCASSLDTTSAQQFFGPGTRLTVL.